This record looks at one TCR beta chain sequence and its context. Its antigen is currently not known. Base qualities are missing; no much larger clone stands one base away. In the germline V gene, CDR1 corresponds to KGHSH and CDR2 to LQKENI. Including cysteine and phenylalanine, the CDR3 has 17 amino acids. CDR3 DNA is the only sequence kept; it has 51 bases, read in frame from the first base. V ends up 4 bases short and J 0 bases short, with an unmatched junction base count of 7. The immunoSEQ Assay, a bias-controlled multiplex PCR, was used to amplify TCRbeta CDR3 regions from genomic DNA. Under the source paper's analysis protocol: The number of nucleated cells in each sample was estimated from the amplification of reference gene primers within the assay. Sequence reads were collapsed and filtered to measure the absolute abundance of every unique TCRbeta CDR3 rearrangement. For each sample, productive Simpson clonality was calculated as the square root of Simpson's diversity index across productive rearrangements. Here the immuneACCESS table is served through TCRdb, limited to in-frame sequences with V and J called. Missing clones are a known gap in these copies; in checked studies unresolved V genes cover under half, and the rest lacks a known reason. That table is the source of V, J and clone size, and D and trimming were worked out from the DNA. The sample table records tens of thousands of clones; more than 80% of these occur just once. The ten largest account for 1.4% of the sample.

Each collaborating institution followed its own protocols to collect whole blood in K2EDTA tubes. For TCRbeta analysis, collaborators shipped samples in one of three forms: frozen whole blood, isolated PBMCs, or DNA extracted from either of those sample types. The sample is drawn from a study of blood T cell repertoires in COVID-19 (dated by TCRdb to about 2020). Regarding the research as a whole: Collaborator samples came from the United States, Italy and Spain and covered acute and convalescent phases of COVID-19. The material from the prospective study consisted of cDNA or gDNA derived from T cells, B-cell-depleted T cells, or PBMCs. The samples were drawn from the first 160 participants of the ongoing ImmuneRACE study and from some 1,300 subjects provided by 6 global collaborators. The repertoires were released in a freely available public database meant as a resource for research on the immune response to SARS-CoV-2. Sample metadata almost always included a de-identified subject ID, COVID-19 status, age in years and sex. Deeply sampled blood TCRbeta repertoires from subjects exposed to, actively infected with, or recovered from COVID-19 were included in the dataset. Where HLA class I and class II types were available, the types were taken from metadata supplied by the sample provider, not from assay-based typing. Study-wide conclusions, independent of this receptor: Clinical and demographic metadata were provided uncurated, with the amount varying by source and participant.

The sequence came from a man aged 55-75 years with acute or convalescent COVID-19. The source material was peripheral blood. The V and J segments used are TRBV18 and TRBJ1-5; 9 junctional bases match TRBD1. The base sequence is TGTGCCAGCTCACAGGACAGGGGATGGGTTAGCAATCAGCCCCAGCATTTT. This is translated as CASSQDRGWVSNQPQHF.